There are a few counts of the clone carrying this T cell receptor beta chain. This table comes from immunoSEQ multiplex PCR, and its TCRdb copy is limited to in-frame clones, with some not included. The top ten clones hold around 8.1% of a sample with around 87,000 clones, less than 90% of them seen once. These data are taken from a study of PD-L1 blockade in urothelial cancer. Study at large: Intravenous atezolizumab, 1,200 mg every 3 weeks, was begun by patients in about 2014. Among blood samples, the median T cell count was approximately 140,000.

Described time point: peripheral blood 6 weeks after treatment start. The number of samples from each patient was between 1 and 8, taken pretreatment and on-treatment. The input for sequencing was PBMCs, taken around atezolizumab (anti-PD-L1) treatment. The receptor comes from a man in his 70s with urothelial cancer.

The CDR3 bases are TGTGCCAGCAGCTGGGGGGGGCCCCAAGAGACCCAGTACTTC. It specifies CASSWGGPQETQYF. This chain connects TRBV7-2 to TRBJ2-5; a possible D gene is TRBD2 (7 bases). Germline V gene lookup returns CDR1 SGHTA and CDR2 FQGNSA. CDR3 length: 14 amino acids. V lost 4 bases and J 1 base, leaving 10 bases between the germline ends. Based on the CDR3 plus reference TRBV7-2 and TRBJ2-5, the full variable domain is GAGVSQSPSNKVTEKGKDVELRCDPISGHTALYWYRQSLGQGLEFLIYFQGNSAPDKSGLPSDRFSAERTGGSVSTLTIQRTQQEDSAVYLCASSWGGPQETQYFGPGTRLLVL.